This passage covers 14 T cell receptor beta chains from one sample sequenced in a study of identical twins. Each CDR3 protein gets one entry after TCRdb re-called the 5' RACE reads with MiXCR. The repertoire includes some 660,000 distinct CDR3 sequences, 8% to 9% of them detected once, and around 0.98% sits in the top ten. These data were also reused for a study on yellow fever vaccine responses in identical twins.

The source material was PBMCs. These receptors all come from a woman between 18 and 29 years old in good health.

This clonotype appeared a few times. The chain uses TRBV6-1 and TRBJ2-2; 8 nucleotides agree with TRBD2. This CDR3 region has 16 residues. The germline V gene has CDR1 MNHNS and CDR2 SASEGT. V was clipped by 5 bases and J by 7 bases; unmatched bases: 12. The CDR3 bases are TGTGCCAGCAGTCAGGAACCGGGACTAGAGGGCGGGGAGCTGTTTTTT. Translation: CASSQEPGLEGGELFF.

The rearrangement links TRBV20-1 to TRBJ2-3; D is ambiguous. Deletions cut 4 bases from V and 0 bases from J, with 8 bases between. The germline gives CDR1 DFQATT, CDR2 SNEGSKA (reference sequence). The CDR3 runs 13 residues. CDR3: CSANRDSTDTQYF. The DNA for the CDR3 is TGCAGTGCTAATCGTGACAGCACAGATACGCAGTATTTT.

The gene calls are TRBV6-2 or TRBV6-3 and TRBJ2-5; D is ambiguous. The germline gives CDR1 MNHEY, CDR2 SVGEGT. The germline V and J ends were trimmed by 6 bases and 5 bases, with 10 bases remaining between them. There are 12 residues in the CDR3. CDR3 in amino acids: CASSWIRETQYF. CDR3 DNA: TGTGCCAGCAGCTGGATAAGGGAGACCCAGTACTTC.

There are a few counts of this clonotype. The chain uses TRBV5-1 and TRBJ2-1; no firm D call. There are 14 residues in the CDR3. V lost 4 bases and J lost 0, with 8 bases in between. CDR1 SGHRS and CDR2 YFSETQ come from the germline V gene. The CDR3 here is CASSREASYNEQFF. In nucleotides, the CDR3 is TGCGCCAGCAGCCGTGAAGCCTCCTACAATGAGCAGTTCTTC.

The V call is TRBV10-3, the J call TRBJ2-5; D may be TRBD1 (6 bases). The V and J ends lost 4 bases and 5 bases respectively, with 11 bases between them. The germline gives CDR1 ENHRY, CDR2 SYGVKD. The CDR3 runs 13 residues. The DNA for the CDR3 is TGTGCCATCAGTGGACCAGGGGTTGAGACCCAGTACTTC. Amino acids: CAISGPGVETQYF.

This clonotype was seen a handful of times. The rearrangement joins TRBV10-2 to TRBJ2-5; D is unclear. The germline V gene has CDR1 WSHSY and CDR2 SAAADI. Trimming shortened V by 8 bases and J by 5 bases, and 12 bases separated the two germline ends. CDR3 length: 12 amino acids. CDR3: CASGPVRETQYF. For the CDR3, the DNA is TGCGCCAGCGGGCCAGTACGGGAGACCCAGTACTTC.

This chain uses TRBV7-9 with TRBJ1-1, with TRBD1 as a possible D gene (5 bases). Germline loops: CDR1 SEHNR, CDR2 FQNEAQ (reference sequence). The CDR3 is made up of 13 amino acids. V gave up 8 bases and J gave up 3 bases, with 13 bases separating them. The CDR3 here is CASARGDHTEAFF. The CDR3 nucleotides read TGTGCCAGCGCTCGCGGGGACCACACTGAAGCTTTCTTT.

This clonotype occurred many times. V gene TRBV5-1 combines with J gene TRBJ2-1; tentative D call: TRBD2 (6 bases). Germline V lookup: CDR1 SGHRS, CDR2 YFSETQ. V was pared by 0 bases and J by 6 bases, with 16 bases between. CDR3 length equals 16 residues. This chain's CDR3 is CASSLGISGGVNEQFF. The CDR3 nucleotides are TGCGCCAGCAGCTTGGGTATTAGCGGAGGGGTCAATGAGCAGTTCTTC.

This chain joins TRBV4-3 and TRBJ1-6; D is undetermined. The germline V and J ends were trimmed by 3 bases and 7 bases, with 10 bases remaining between them. The germline V gene has CDR1 LGHNA and CDR2 YSLEER. This CDR3 comprises 14 residues. This chain's CDR3 is CASSQMDRNSPLHF. CDR3 in DNA: TGCGCCAGCAGCCAGATGGACCGAAATTCACCCCTCCACTTT.

The chain uses TRBV7-9 and TRBJ2-1; 8 positions match TRBD2. Germline CDR1 reads SEHNR; CDR2 reads FQNEAQ (reference sequence). This CDR3 region has 16 residues. V lost 5 bases, J lost 1 base, and 7 bases stayed unmatched. CDR3 residues: CASSNRAGVSYNEQFF. The DNA of the CDR3 is TGTGCCAGCAGCAACCGAGCGGGGGTGTCCTACAATGAGCAGTTCTTC. The entire variable domain, with the rest obtained from reference TRBV7-9 and TRBJ2-1, is as follows: DTGVSQNPRHKITKRGQNVTFRCDPISEHNRLYWYRQTLGQGPEFLTYFQNEAQLEKSRLLSDRFSAERPKGSFSTLEIQRTEQGDSAMYLCASSNRAGVSYNEQFFGPGTRLTVL.

In its sample, this clonotype was seen many times. This chain uses TRBV12-3 or TRBV12-4 with TRBJ2-7, with 9 bases lining up with TRBD1. This CDR3 contains 16 residues. J lost 5 bases, V lost 6 bases, and 14 bases had no gene match. CDR3 in amino acids: CASRLTTGTGYHEQYF. The CDR3 DNA sequence: TGTGCCAGCAGACTAACCACCGGGACAGGGTACCACGAGCAGTACTTC.

The chain employs TRBV12-3 or TRBV12-4 and TRBJ2-7, with D maybe TRBD1 (6 bases). The V gene lost 5 bases and the J gene lost 0 bases, with 17 bases spanning the gap. The CDR3 loop spans 16 amino acids. The CDR3 protein is CASSPNIDRSSYEQYF. The CDR3 region has the DNA TGTGCCAGCAGTCCCAATATTGACAGGAGCTCCTACGAGCAGTACTTC.

V usage is TRBV7-9 and J usage is TRBJ2-1; TRBD2 is a possible D gene (6 bases). In germline, CDR1 is SEHNR, CDR2 FQNEAQ (reference sequence). There are 17 residues in the CDR3. Trimming left V 5 bases short and J 5 bases short, with 22 bases between. The CDR3 DNA reads TGTGCCAGCAGCCTCACCCGGGGACTTCGACGGAACAATGAGCAGTTCTTC. Translation: CASSLTRGLRRNNEQFF.

This clonotype showed up many times. The CDR3 coding sequence is TGTGCCAGCAGCTATGGGACAGGGGGTTTGGAACTGTTTTTT. This gives the protein CASSYGTGGLELFF. The chain joins TRBV7-2 to TRBJ1-4, with TRBD1 matching 11 bases. Trimming at V came to 4 bases and at J to 12 bases, leaving 7 bases not matched to a gene. The germline V gene has CDR1 SGHTA and CDR2 FQGNSA. The CDR3 runs to 14 residues.